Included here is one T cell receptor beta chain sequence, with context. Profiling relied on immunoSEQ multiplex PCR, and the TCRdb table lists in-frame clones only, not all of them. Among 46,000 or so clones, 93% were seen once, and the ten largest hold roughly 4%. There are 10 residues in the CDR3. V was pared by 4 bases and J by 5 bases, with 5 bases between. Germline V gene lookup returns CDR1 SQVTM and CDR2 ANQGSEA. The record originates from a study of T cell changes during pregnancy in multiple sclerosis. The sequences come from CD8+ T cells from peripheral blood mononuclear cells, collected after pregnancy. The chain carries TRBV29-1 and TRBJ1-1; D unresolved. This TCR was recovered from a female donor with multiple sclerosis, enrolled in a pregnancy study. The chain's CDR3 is CSVAGTEAFF. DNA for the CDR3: TGCAGCGTTGCGGGAACTGAAGCTTTCTTT.